These 7 T cell receptor beta chains were sequenced from one sample in a study of cytomegalovirus exposure and HLA in healthy donors. PCR amplification relied on 60 Vbeta primers (plus 13 Jbeta primers). Assay: immunoSEQ multiplex PCR; the TCRdb copy retains only in-frame clones and omits some. The sample yields 110,000 or so clones, 77% seen once. What was sequenced was PBMCs. These TCRs come from a woman in her thirties or forties in good health and CMV-seropositive.

The chain links TRBV2 to TRBJ2-7; TRBD1 might be the D (5 bases). Germline lookup yields CDR1 SNHLY and CDR2 FYNNEI. V lost 6 bases and J 2 bases, leaving 14 bases between the germline ends. The CDR3 covers 14 residues. The CDR3 spells CASRDTGSAYEQYF. CDR3 sequence (DNA): TGTGCCAGCAGGGATACAGGTAGTGCCTACGAGCAGTACTTC.

The chain has TRBV10-3 and TRBJ2-2; 9 bases map to TRBD2. Germline trimming cut 7 bases from V and 4 bases from J; bases unmatched to any gene: 13. The CDR3 sequence is 17 residues long. Germline V gene data show CDR1 as ENHRY and CDR2 as SYGVKD. DNA of the CDR3: TGTGCCATCAACAGGGGCGGCGGGGGGGAACCCACCGGGGAGCTGTTTTTT. This translates into CAINRGGGGEPTGELFF.

This clone is a singleton in its sample. This chain connects TRBV6-5 to TRBJ1-4, with D unclear. V lost 0 bases and J 4 bases, leaving 9 bases between the germline ends. Germline V lookup: CDR1 MNHEY, CDR2 SVGAGI. This CDR3 has 15 residues. In DNA form, the CDR3 reads TGTGCCAGCAGTTACTCGCCCAGGAATAATGAAAAACTGTTTTTT. This sequence encodes CASSYSPRNNEKLFF.

The rearrangement uses TRBV11-3 and TRBJ1-1, with 9 nucleotides matching TRBD1. Germline CDR1 SGHNT, CDR2 YENEEA. The CDR3 contains 15 residues. V lost 3 bases, J lost 1 base, and 3 bases stayed unmatched. This chain's CDR3 is CASSLGQGENTEAFF. The CDR3 DNA reads as TGTGCCAGCAGCTTGGGACAGGGAGAGAACACTGAAGCTTTCTTT.

The chain uses TRBV19 and TRBJ2-7, with 9 bases fitting TRBD1. The V gene end was trimmed by 5 bases and the J gene end by 2 bases; junction bases not matched to a gene: 4. Germline values: CDR1 LNHDA, CDR2 SQIVND (reference sequence). The CDR3 is 14 residues long. The DNA of the CDR3 is TGTGCCAGTAGTCTCGGGACAGGGCCCTACGAGCAGTACTTC. Translating it yields CASSLGTGPYEQYF.

This clone was observed a few times. The V call is TRBV28, the J call TRBJ2-3; 7 positions agree with TRBD2. J was trimmed by 5 bases and V by 3 bases; bases with no gene match: 8. The CDR3 covers 15 residues. From germline, CDR1 is MDHEN and CDR2 SYDVKM. The DNA of the CDR3 is TGTGCCAGCAGTTTCAGAACTAGCGTCGGAGATACGCAGTATTTT. This codes for CASSFRTSVGDTQYF.

CDR3 sequence reads: CSVMRGAGEKLFF. CDR3 DNA: TGCAGCGTTATGCGGGGGGCGGGTGAAAAACTGTTTTTT. The chain couples TRBV29-1 to TRBJ1-4; D might be TRBD1 (6 bases). V shed 5 bases and J shed 7 bases, with 14 bases lying between them. Germline V gives CDR1 SQVTM, CDR2 ANQGSEA. There are 13 residues in the CDR3.